This T cell receptor (beta chain) was profiled in a study of CD8+CD57+ T cells in acquired aplastic anemia. This clonotype was seen just once. Template material for TCR beta VDJ and CDR3 profiling consisted of genomic DNA. Using its own MiXCR run on the reads, TCRdb lists one record per CDR3 protein. Among about 170,000 distinct CDR3 sequences listed, 60% to 70% were seen once. This TCR derives from a human donor in good health. Sequencing used sorted CD4+, CD8+, or CD8+CD57+ T cells (not recorded which) from PBMCs.

This CDR3 reads CASSLYRGGYTF. CDR3 coding DNA: TGTGCCAGCAGCTTGTATCGGGGGGGCTACACCTTC. The V and J genes are TRBV7-2 and TRBJ1-2; a possible D gene is TRBD1 (5 bases). Per germline, CDR1 SGHTA and CDR2 FQGNSA. This CDR3 has 12 residues. Trimming took off 3 bases at V and 8 bases at J, with 10 bases between the two ends.